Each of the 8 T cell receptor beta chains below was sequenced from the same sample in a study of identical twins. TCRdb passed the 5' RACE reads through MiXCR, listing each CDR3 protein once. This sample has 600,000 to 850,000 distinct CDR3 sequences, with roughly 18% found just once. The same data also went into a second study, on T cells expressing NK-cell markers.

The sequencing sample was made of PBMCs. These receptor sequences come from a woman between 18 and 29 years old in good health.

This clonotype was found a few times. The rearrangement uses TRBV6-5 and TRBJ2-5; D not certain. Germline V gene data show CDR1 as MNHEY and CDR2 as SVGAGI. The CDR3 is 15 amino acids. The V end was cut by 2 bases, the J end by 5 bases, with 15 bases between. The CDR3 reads CASSYLGGKQETQYF. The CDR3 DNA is TGTGCCAGCAGTTACCTTGGCGGCAAGCAGGAGACCCAGTACTTC.

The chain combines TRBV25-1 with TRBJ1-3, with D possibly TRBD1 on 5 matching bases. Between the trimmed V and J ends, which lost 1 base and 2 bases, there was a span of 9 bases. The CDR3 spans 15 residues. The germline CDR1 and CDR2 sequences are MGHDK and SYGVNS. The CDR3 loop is CASSEFGAAGNTIYF. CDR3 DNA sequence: TGTGCCAGCAGTGAATTTGGGGCAGCTGGAAACACCATATATTTT.

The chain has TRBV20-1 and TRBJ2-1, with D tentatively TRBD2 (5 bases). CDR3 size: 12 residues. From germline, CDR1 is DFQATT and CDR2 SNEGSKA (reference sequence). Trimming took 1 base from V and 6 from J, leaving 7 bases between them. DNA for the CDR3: TGCAGTGCTAGAGCTCTAGCCAATGAGCAGTTCTTC. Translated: CSARALANEQFF.

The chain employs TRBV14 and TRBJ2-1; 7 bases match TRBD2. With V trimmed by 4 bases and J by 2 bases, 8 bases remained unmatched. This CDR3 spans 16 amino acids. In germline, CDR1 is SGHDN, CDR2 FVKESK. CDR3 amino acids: CASSLPRTRTYNEQFF. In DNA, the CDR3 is TGTGCCAGCAGCCTACCCCGGACTAGAACCTACAATGAGCAGTTCTTC. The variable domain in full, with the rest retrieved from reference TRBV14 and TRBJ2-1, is EAGVTQFPSHSVIEKGQTVTLRCDPISGHDNLYWYRRVMGKEIKFLLHFVKESKQDESGMPNNRFLAERTGGTYSTLKVQPAELEDSGVYFCASSLPRTRTYNEQFFGPGTRLTVL.

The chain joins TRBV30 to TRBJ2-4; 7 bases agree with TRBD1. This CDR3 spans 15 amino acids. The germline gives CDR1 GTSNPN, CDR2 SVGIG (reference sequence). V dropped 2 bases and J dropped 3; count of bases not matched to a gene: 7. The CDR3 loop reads CAWSLPGQYKNIQYF. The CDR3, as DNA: TGTGCCTGGAGTCTTCCGGGACAGTACAAAAACATTCAGTACTTC.

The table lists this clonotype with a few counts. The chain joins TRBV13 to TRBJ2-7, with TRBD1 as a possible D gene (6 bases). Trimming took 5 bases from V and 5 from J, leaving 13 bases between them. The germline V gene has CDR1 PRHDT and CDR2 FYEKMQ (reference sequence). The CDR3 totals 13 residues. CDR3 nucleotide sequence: TGTGCCAGCAGCAAACGGGACACTGACGAGCAGTACTTC. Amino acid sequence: CASSKRDTDEQYF.

For the CDR3, the DNA is TGTGCCAGCAGCGAGAGACAGGGTGATACCGGGGAGCTGTTTTTT. Translating it yields CASSERQGDTGELFF. The chain is built from TRBV7-2 and TRBJ2-2; 7 bases are shared with TRBD1. Per germline, CDR1 SGHTA and CDR2 FQGNSA. The CDR3 covers 15 residues. The V and J ends lost 5 bases and 5 bases, in that order; junction bases with no gene match: 8.

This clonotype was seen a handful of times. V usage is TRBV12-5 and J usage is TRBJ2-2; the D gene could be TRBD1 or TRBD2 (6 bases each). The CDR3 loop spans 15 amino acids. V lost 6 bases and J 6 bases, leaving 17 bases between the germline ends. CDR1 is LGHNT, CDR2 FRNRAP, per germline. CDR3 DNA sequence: TGTGCTAGTGGGCGGGACACCGATACGGCCGGGGAGCTGTTTTTT. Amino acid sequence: CASGRDTDTAGELFF.